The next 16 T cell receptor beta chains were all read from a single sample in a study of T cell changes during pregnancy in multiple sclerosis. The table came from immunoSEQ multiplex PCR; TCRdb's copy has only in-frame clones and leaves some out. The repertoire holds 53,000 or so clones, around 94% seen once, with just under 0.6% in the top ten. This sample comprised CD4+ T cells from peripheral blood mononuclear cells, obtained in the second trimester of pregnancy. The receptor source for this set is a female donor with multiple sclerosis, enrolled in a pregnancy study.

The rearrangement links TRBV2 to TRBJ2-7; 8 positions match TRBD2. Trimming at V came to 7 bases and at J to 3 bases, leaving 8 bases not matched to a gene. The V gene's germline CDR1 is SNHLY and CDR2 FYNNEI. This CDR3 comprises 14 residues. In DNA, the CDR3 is TGTGCCAGCACTCTTACTAGCGGATACTACGAGCAGTACTTC. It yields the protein CASTLTSGYYEQYF.

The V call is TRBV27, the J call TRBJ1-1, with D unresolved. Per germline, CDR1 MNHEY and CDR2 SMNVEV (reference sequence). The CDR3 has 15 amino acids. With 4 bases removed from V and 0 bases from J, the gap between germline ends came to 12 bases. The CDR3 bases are TGTGCCAGCAGTTCCCCGAGACTCATGAACACTGAAGCTTTCTTT. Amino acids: CASSSPRLMNTEAFF.

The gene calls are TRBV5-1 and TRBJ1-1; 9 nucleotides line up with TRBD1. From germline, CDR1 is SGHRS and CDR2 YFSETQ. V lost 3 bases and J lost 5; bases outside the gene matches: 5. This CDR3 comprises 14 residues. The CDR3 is CASSSTGGETEAFF. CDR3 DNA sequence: TGCGCCAGCAGCTCGACAGGGGGGGAGACTGAAGCTTTCTTT.

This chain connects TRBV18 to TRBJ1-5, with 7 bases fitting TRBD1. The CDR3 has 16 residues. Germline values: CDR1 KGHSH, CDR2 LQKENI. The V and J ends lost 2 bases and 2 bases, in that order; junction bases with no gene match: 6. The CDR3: CASSPTGGGGNQPQHF. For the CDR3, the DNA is TGTGCCAGCTCACCAACGGGAGGGGGCGGCAATCAGCCCCAGCATTTT.

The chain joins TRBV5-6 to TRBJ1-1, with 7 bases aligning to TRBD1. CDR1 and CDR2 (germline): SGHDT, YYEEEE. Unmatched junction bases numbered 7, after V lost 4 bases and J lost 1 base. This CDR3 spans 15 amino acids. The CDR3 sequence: CASSLRTGPNTEAFF. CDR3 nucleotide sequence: TGTGCCAGCAGCCTGAGGACAGGCCCGAACACTGAAGCTTTCTTT.

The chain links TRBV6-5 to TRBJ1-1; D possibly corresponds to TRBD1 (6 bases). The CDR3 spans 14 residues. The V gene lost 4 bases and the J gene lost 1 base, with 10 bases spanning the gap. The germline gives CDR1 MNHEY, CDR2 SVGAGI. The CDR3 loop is CASSSTGRNTEAFF. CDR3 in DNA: TGTGCCAGCAGTTCGACAGGAAGGAACACTGAAGCTTTCTTT.

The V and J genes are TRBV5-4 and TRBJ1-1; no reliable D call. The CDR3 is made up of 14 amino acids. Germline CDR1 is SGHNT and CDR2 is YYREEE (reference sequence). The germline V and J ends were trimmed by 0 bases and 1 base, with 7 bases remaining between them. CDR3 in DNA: TGTGCCAGCAGCTTGGGACTCAAGAACACTGAAGCTTTCTTT. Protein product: CASSLGLKNTEAFF.

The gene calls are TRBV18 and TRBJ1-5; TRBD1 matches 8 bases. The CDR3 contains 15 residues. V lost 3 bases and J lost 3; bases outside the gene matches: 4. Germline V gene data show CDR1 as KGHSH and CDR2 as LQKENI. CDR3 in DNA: TGTGCCAGCTCACCGACAGGGGAGTACAATCAGCCCCAGCATTTT. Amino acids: CASSPTGEYNQPQHF.

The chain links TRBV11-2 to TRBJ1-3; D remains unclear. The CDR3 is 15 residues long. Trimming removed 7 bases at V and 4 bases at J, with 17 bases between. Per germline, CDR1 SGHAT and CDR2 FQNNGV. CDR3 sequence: CASTSTDNSGNTIYF. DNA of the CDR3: TGTGCCAGCACCTCCACAGACAATTCAGGAAACACCATATATTTT.

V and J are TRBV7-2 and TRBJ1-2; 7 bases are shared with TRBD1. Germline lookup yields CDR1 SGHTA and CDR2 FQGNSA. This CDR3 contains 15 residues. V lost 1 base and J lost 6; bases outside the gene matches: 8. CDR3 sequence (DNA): TGTGCCAGCAGCTTAGACGCGGGACAGTTGAATGGCTACACCTTC. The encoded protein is CASSLDAGQLNGYTF.

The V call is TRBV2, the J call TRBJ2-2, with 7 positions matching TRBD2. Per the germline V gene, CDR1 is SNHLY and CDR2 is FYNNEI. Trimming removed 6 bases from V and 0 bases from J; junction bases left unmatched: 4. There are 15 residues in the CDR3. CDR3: CASREAGANTGELFF. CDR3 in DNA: TGTGCCAGCAGGGAGGCGGGGGCGAACACCGGGGAGCTGTTTTTT.

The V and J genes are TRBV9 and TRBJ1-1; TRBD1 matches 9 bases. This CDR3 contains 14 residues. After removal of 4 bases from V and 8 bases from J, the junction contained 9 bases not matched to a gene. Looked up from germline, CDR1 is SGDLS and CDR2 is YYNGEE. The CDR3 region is CASSPPGQGIEAFF. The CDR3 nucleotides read TGTGCCAGCAGCCCACCGGGACAGGGCATCGAAGCTTTCTTT.

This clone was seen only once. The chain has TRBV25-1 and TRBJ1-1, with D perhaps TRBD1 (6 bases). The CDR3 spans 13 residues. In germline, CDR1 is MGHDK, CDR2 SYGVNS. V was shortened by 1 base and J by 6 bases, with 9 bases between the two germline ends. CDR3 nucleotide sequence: TGTGCCAGCAGTGAATCAGGGGTCGCTGAAGCTTTCTTT. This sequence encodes CASSESGVAEAFF.

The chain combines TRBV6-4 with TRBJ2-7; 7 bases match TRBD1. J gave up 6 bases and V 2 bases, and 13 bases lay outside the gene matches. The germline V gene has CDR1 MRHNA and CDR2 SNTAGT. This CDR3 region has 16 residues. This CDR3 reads CASSDPYSDRVCEQYF. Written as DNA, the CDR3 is TGTGCCAGCAGTGACCCTTATAGCGACAGGGTTTGCGAGCAGTACTTC.

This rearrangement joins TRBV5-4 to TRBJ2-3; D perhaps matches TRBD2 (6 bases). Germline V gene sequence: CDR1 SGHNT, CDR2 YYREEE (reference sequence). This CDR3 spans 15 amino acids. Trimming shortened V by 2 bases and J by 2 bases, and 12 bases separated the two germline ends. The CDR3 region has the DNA TGTGCCAGCAGCTTTGCGGGACCCACCACAGATACGCAGTATTTT. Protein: CASSFAGPTTDTQYF.

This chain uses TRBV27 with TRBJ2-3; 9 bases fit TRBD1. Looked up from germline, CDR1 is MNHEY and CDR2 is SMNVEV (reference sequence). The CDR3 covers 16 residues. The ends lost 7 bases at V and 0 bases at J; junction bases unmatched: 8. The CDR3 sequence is CASNPGQGFSTDTQYF. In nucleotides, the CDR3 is TGTGCCAGCAACCCGGGACAGGGATTTAGCACAGATACGCAGTATTTT.